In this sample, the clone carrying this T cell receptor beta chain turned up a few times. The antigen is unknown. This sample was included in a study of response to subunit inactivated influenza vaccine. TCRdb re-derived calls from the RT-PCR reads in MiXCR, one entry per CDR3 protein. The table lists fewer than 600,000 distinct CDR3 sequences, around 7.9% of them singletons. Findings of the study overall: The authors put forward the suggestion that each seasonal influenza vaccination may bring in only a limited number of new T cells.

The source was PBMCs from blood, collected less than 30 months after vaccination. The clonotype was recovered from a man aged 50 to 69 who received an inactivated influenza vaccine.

This CDR3 is CASSWTGRYSYEQYF. CDR3 sequence (DNA): TGTGCCAGCAGCTGGACAGGCCGCTACTCCTACGAGCAGTACTTC. The rearrangement uses TRBV28 and TRBJ2-7; TRBD1 matches at 7 bases. J was trimmed by 0 bases and V by 6 bases; bases with no gene match: 8. The CDR3 runs to 15 residues. Germline V CDR1 and CDR2: MDHEN, SYDVKM.